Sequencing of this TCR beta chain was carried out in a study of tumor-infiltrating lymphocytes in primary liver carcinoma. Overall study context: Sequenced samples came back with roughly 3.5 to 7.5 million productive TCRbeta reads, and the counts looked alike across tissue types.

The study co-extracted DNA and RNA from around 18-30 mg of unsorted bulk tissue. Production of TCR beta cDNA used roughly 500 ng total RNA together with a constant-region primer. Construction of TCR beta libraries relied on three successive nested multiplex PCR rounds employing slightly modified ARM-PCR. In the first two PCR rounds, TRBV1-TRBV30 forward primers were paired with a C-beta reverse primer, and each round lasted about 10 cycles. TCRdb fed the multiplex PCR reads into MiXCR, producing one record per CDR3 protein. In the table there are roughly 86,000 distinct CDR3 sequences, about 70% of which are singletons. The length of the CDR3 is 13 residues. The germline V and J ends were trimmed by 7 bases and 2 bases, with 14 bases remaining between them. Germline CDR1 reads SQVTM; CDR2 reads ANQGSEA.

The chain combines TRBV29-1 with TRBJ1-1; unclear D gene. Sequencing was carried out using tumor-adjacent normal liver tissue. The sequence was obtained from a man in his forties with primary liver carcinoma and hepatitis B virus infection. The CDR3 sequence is CSDVQRTNTEAFF. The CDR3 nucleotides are TGCAGCGATGTCCAGAGGACTAACACTGAAGCTTTCTTT.